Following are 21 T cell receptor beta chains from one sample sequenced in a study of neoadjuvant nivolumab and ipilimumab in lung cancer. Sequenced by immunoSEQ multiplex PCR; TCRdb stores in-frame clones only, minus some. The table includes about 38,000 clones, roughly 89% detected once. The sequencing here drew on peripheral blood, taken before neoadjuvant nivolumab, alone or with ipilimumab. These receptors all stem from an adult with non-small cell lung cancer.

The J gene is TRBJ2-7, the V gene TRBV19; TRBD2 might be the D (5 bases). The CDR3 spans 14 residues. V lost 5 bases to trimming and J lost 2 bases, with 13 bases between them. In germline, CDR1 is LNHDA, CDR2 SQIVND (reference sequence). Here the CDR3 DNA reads TGTGCCAGTAGTCCCCAGACCGGGGCCTACGAGCAGTACTTC. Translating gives CASSPQTGAYEQYF.

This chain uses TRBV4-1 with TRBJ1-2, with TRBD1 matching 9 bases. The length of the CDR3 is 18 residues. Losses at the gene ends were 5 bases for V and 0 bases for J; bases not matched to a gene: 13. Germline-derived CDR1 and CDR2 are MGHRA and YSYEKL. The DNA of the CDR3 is TGCGCCAGCAGCGACGAACCGGGACAGGGAGGTACTAACTATGGCTACACCTTC. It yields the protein CASSDEPGQGGTNYGYTF.

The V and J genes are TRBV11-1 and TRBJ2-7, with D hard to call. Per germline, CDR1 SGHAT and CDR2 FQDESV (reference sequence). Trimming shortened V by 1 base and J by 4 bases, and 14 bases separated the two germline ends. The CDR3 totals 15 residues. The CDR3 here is CASSLETQSGYEQYF. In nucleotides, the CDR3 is TGTGCCAGCAGCTTAGAAACACAGTCTGGGTACGAGCAGTACTTC. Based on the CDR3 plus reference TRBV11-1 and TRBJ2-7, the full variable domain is EAEVAQSPRYKITEKSQAVAFWCDPISGHATLYWYRQILGQGPELLVQFQDESVVDDSQLPKDRFSAERLKGVDSTLKIQPAELGDSAMYLCASSLETQSGYEQYFGPGTRLTVT.

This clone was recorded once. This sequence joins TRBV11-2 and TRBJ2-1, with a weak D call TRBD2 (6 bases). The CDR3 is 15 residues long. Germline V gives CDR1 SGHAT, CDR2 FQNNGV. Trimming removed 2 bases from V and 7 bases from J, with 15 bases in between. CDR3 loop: CASSLTGDFRNEQFF. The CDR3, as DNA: TGTGCCAGCAGCTTAACCGGGGACTTTCGGAATGAGCAGTTCTTC.

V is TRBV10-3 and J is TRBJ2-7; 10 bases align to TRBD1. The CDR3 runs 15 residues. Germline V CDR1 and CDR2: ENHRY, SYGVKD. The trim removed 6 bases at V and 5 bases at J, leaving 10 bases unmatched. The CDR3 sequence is CAISPTGGEGNEQYF. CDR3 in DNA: TGTGCCATCAGCCCGACAGGGGGCGAGGGGAACGAGCAGTACTTC.

CDR3 residues: CTSSQVDSSGHYEQYF. CDR3 coding DNA: TGCACCAGCAGCCAAGTGGATTCTAGCGGGCACTACGAGCAGTACTTC. The chain employs TRBV1 and TRBJ2-7; the listed D gene, TRBD2, was not tested against the DNA. TRBV1 counts as a pseudogene. The CDR3 consists of 16 residues.

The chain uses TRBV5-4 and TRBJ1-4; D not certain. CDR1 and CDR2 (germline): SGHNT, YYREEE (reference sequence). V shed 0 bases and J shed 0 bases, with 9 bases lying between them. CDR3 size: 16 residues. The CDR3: CASSLDSAATNEKLFF. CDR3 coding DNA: TGTGCCAGCAGCTTGGACAGCGCCGCAACTAATGAAAAACTGTTTTTT.

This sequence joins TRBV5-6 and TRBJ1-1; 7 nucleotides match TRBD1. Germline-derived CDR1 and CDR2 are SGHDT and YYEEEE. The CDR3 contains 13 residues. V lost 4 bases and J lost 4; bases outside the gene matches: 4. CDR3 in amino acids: CASSLYRGTEAFF. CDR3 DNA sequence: TGTGCCAGCAGCCTCTACAGGGGCACTGAAGCTTTCTTT.

In DNA, the CDR3 is TGCGCCAGCAGTGCTCAGGGGGACACTGAAGCTTTCTTT. Translation: CASSAQGDTEAFF. The J gene is TRBJ1-1, the V gene TRBV10-1; TRBD1 aligns across 7 bases. Per the germline V gene, CDR1 is WNHNN and CDR2 is SYGVQD (reference sequence). The CDR3 contains 13 residues. V shed 4 bases and J 3 bases; nucleotides not matched to a gene: 2.

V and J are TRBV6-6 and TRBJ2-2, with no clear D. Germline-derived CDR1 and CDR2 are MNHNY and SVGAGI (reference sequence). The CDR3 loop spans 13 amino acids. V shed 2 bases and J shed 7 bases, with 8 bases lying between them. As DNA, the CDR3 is TGTGCCAGCAGTTACCCGAATAGCGGGGAGCTGTTTTTT. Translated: CASSYPNSGELFF.

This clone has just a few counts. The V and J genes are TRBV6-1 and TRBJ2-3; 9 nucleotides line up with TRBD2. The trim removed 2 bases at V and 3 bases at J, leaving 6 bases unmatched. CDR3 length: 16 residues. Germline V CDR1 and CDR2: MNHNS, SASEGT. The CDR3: CASSEQAGGGTDTQYF. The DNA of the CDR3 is TGTGCCAGCAGTGAACAAGCGGGAGGTGGGACAGATACGCAGTATTTT.

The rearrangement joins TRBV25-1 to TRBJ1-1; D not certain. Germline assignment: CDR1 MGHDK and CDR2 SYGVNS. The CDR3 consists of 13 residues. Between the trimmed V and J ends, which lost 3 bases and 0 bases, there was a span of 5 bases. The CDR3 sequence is CASSDGVNTEAFF. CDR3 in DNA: TGTGCCAGCAGTGACGGTGTGAACACTGAAGCTTTCTTT.

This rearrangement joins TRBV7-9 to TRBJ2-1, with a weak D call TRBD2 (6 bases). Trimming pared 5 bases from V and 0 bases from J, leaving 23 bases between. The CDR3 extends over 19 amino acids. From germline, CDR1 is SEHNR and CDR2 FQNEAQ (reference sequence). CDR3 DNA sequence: TGTGCCAGCAGCCCCCCGAAAGGGCTAGCGATGAGCTCCTACAATGAGCAGTTCTTC. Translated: CASSPPKGLAMSSYNEQFF. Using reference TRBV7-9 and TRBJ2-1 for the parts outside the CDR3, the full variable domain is DTGVSQNPRHKITKRGQNVTFRCDPISEHNRLYWYRQTLGQGPEFLTYFQNEAQLEKSRLLSDRFSAERPKGSFSTLEIQRTEQGDSAMYLCASSPPKGLAMSSYNEQFFGPGTRLTVL.

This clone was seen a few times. The CDR3 DNA sequence: TGTGCCAGCAGAACGGGACAGGGATTGGAGACCCAGTACTTC. It yields the protein CASRTGQGLETQYF. The chain uses TRBV6-5 and TRBJ2-5; 9 bases match TRBD1. The V gene's germline CDR1 is MNHEY and CDR2 SVGAGI. V shed 6 bases and J 5 bases; nucleotides not matched to a gene: 7. CDR3 size: 14 residues.

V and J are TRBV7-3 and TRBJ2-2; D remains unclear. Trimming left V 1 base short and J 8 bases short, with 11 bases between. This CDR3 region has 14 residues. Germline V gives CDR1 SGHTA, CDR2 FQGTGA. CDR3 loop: CASSLMVESGELFF. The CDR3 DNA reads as TGTGCCAGCAGCTTAATGGTGGAGTCTGGGGAGCTGTTTTTT. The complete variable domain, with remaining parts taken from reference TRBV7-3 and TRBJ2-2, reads GAGVSQTPSNKVTEKGKYVELRCDPISGHTALYWYRQSLGQGPEFLIYFQGTGAADDSGLPNDRFFAVRPEGSVSTLKIQRTERGDSAVYLCASSLMVESGELFFGEGSRLTVL.

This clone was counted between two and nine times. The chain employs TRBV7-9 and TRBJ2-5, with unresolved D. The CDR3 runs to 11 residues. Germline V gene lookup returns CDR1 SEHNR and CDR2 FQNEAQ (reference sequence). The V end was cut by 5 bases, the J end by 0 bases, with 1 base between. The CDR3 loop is CASSNQETQYF. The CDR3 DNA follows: TGTGCCAGCAGCAACCAAGAGACCCAGTACTTC.

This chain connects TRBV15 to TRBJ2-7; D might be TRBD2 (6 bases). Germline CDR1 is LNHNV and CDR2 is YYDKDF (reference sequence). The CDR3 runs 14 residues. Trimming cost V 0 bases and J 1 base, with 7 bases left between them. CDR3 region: CATSREGGSYEQYF. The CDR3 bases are TGTGCCACCAGCAGAGAGGGGGGATCCTACGAGCAGTACTTC. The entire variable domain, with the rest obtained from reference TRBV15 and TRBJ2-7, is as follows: DAMVIQNPRYQVTQFGKPVTLSCSQTLNHNVMYWYQQKSSQAPKLLFHYYDKDFNNEADTPDNFQSRRPNTSFCFLDIRSPGLGDTAMYLCATSREGGSYEQYFGPGTRLTVT.

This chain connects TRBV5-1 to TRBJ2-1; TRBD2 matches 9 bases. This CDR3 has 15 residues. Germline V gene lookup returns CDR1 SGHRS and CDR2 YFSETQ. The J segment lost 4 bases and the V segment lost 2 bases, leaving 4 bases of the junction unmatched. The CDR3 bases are TGCGCCAGCAGCTTAGCGGGAGGCGAGTACAATGAGCAGTTCTTC. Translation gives CASSLAGGEYNEQFF. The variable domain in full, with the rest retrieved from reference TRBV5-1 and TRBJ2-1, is KAGVTQTPRYLIKTRGQQVTLSCSPISGHRSVSWYQQTPGQGLQFLFEYFSETQRNKGNFPGRFSGRQFSNSRSEMNVSTLELGDSALYLCASSLAGGEYNEQFFGPGTRLTVL.

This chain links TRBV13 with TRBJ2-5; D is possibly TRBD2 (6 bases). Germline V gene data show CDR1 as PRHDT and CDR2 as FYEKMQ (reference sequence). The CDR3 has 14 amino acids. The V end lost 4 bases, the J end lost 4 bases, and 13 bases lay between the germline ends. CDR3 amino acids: CASSWRGVRETQYF. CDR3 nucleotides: TGTGCCAGCAGCTGGCGGGGTGTCAGAGAGACCCAGTACTTC.

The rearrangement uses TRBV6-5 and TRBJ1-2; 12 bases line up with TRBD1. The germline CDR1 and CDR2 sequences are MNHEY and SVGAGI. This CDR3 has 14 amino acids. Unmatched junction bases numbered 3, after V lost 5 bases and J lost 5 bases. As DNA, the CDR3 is TGTGCCAGCAGTCGGGACAGGGGGCAATATGGCTACACCTTC. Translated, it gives CASSRDRGQYGYTF.

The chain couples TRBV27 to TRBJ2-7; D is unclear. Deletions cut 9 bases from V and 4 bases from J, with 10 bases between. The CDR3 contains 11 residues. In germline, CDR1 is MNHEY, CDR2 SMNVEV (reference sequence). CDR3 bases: TGTGCCAGAGGACGGCGATACGAGCAGTACTTC. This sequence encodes CARGRRYEQYF.